Listed below are T cell receptor beta chains from one sample, sequenced in a study of T cell changes during pregnancy in multiple sclerosis. Only in-frame clones appear in the TCRdb table, and some are missing; sequencing was by immunoSEQ multiplex PCR. In the table there are roughly 36,000 clones, 91% of which are singletons. This material consisted of CD8+ T cells from peripheral blood mononuclear cells, taken in the second trimester of pregnancy. These receptors were obtained from a female donor with multiple sclerosis, enrolled in a pregnancy study. Both conserved end residues are part of each CDR3. A D gene is named only where the DNA matches it firmly. Where a row states a size, it is once, few, many or the class of an expanded clone; other rows omit it.

d_call: .; j_call: TRBJ2-6; clone_size: .; v_call: TRBV27; cdr3_nt: TGTGCCAGCAGTTACTACTCTGGGGCCAACGTCCTGACTTTC; cdr3_aa: CASSYYSGANVLTF
d_call: .; j_call: TRBJ1-1; clone_size: medium-sized; v_call: TRBV6-5; cdr3_nt: TGTGCCAGCAGTCAGACAGAAACGAACACTGAAGCTTTCTTT; cdr3_aa: CASSQTETNTEAFF
d_call: .; j_call: TRBJ1-5; clone_size: medium-sized; v_call: TRBV27; cdr3_nt: TGTGCCAGCAGTTTTAGCAGCAATCAGCCCCAGCATTTT; cdr3_aa: CASSFSSNQPQHF
d_call: TRBD1; j_call: TRBJ2-1; clone_size: .; v_call: TRBV27; cdr3_nt: TGTGCCAGCAGCCTGACAGGGACCAATGAGCAGTTCTTC; cdr3_aa: CASSLTGTNEQFF
d_call: .; j_call: TRBJ2-7; clone_size: .; v_call: TRBV7-2; cdr3_nt: TGTGCCAGCAGCATGAAACCGGGAGCCTACGAGCAGTACTTC; cdr3_aa: CASSMKPGAYEQYF
d_call: .; j_call: TRBJ1-1; clone_size: .; v_call: TRBV5-8; cdr3_nt: TGTGCCAGCAGCTTGGCAATGGGGCCCACTGAAGCTTTCTTT; cdr3_aa: CASSLAMGPTEAFF
d_call: .; j_call: TRBJ2-7; clone_size: .; v_call: TRBV10-3; cdr3_nt: TGTGCCATCAGCCGAGAGAGACAGGATCCCTACGAGCAGTACTTC; cdr3_aa: CAISRERQDPYEQYF
d_call: .; j_call: TRBJ1-2; clone_size: .; v_call: TRBV27; cdr3_nt: TGTGCCAGCAGCTGGGGCTTACAGGGCTACGGCTACACCTTC; cdr3_aa: CASSWGLQGYGYTF
d_call: TRBD1; j_call: TRBJ2-3; clone_size: .; v_call: TRBV6-5; cdr3_nt: TGTGCCAGCAGTCGACAGGGGTCTCCAGCCGATACGCAGTATTTT; cdr3_aa: CASSRQGSPADTQYF
d_call: TRBD1; j_call: TRBJ1-2; clone_size: .; v_call: TRBV6-5; cdr3_nt: TGTGCCAGCAGTTACAACCCGAGGACAGGGGTCTATGGCTACACCTTC; cdr3_aa: CASSYNPRTGVYGYTF
d_call: .; j_call: TRBJ1-3; clone_size: .; v_call: TRBV6-5; cdr3_nt: TGTGCCAGCAGTTTCGGCAGGGCTGGAAACACCATATATTTT; cdr3_aa: CASSFGRAGNTIYF
d_call: .; j_call: TRBJ1-2; clone_size: .; v_call: TRBV6-5; cdr3_nt: TGTGCCAGCACCCCGGGTCCCTTCTATGGCTACACCTTC; cdr3_aa: CASTPGPFYGYTF
d_call: .; j_call: TRBJ1-5; clone_size: .; v_call: TRBV19; cdr3_nt: TGTGCCAGTTCGATCATAAGGGGCGGGGAGCCCCAGCATTTT; cdr3_aa: CASSIIRGGEPQHF
d_call: .; j_call: TRBJ1-1; clone_size: .; v_call: TRBV11-2; cdr3_nt: TGTGCCAGCAGCTTAGAAGGGGGTGAAGCTTTCTTT; cdr3_aa: CASSLEGGEAFF
d_call: .; j_call: TRBJ1-5; clone_size: once; v_call: TRBV23-1; cdr3_nt: TGCGCCAGCAGTCATACCGGACGGGAACGCAATCAGCCCCAGCATTTT; cdr3_aa: CASSHTGRERNQPQHF
d_call: .; j_call: TRBJ1-2; clone_size: few; v_call: TRBV11-1; cdr3_nt: TGTGCCAGCAGCTTAGGACCCCCGGCGGATGGCTACACCTTC; cdr3_aa: CASSLGPPADGYTF
d_call: .; j_call: TRBJ1-3; clone_size: .; v_call: TRBV6-4; cdr3_nt: TGTGCCAGCAGTCCGGGACACGACCTTGGAAACACCATATATTTT; cdr3_aa: CASSPGHDLGNTIYF
d_call: .; j_call: TRBJ1-2; clone_size: few; v_call: TRBV5-1; cdr3_nt: TGCGCCAGCAGCTTGAGTCACAGGGATGATGGCTACACCTTC; cdr3_aa: CASSLSHRDDGYTF
d_call: TRBD2; j_call: TRBJ2-7; clone_size: .; v_call: TRBV30; cdr3_nt: TGTGCCGGGGAGCGCGGGAGGGCCTACGAGCAGTACTTC; cdr3_aa: CAGERGRAYEQYF
d_call: .; j_call: TRBJ1-2; clone_size: few; v_call: TRBV2; cdr3_nt: TGTGCCAGCAGTGAAGCCCCACAGGGTCAATGGGACTATGGCTACACCTTC; cdr3_aa: CASSEAPQGQWDYGYTF
d_call: .; j_call: TRBJ2-7; clone_size: .; v_call: TRBV11-3; cdr3_nt: TGTGCCAGCAGCTCCTCGGGAGACTACGAGCAGTACTTC; cdr3_aa: CASSSSGDYEQYF
d_call: .; j_call: TRBJ2-5; clone_size: .; v_call: TRBV30; cdr3_nt: TGTGCCTGGGGCGGGGAGGTACAAGAGACCCAGTACTTC; cdr3_aa: CAWGGEVQETQYF
d_call: TRBD2; j_call: TRBJ2-2; clone_size: .; v_call: TRBV4-2; cdr3_nt: TGTGCCAGCAGCCAAGAGTACACGGGAGCGGGGTACCGGGAGCTGTTTTTT; cdr3_aa: CASSQEYTGAGYRELFF
d_call: TRBD1; j_call: TRBJ1-4; clone_size: .; v_call: TRBV14; cdr3_nt: TGTGCCAGCAGCCAAGGGACAGGGAATGAAAAACTGTTTTTT; cdr3_aa: CASSQGTGNEKLFF
d_call: .; j_call: TRBJ2-7; clone_size: .; v_call: TRBV27; cdr3_nt: TGTGCCAGCAGTTACAGGGTAGGGTCCTACGAGCAGTACTTC; cdr3_aa: CASSYRVGSYEQYF
d_call: TRBD1; j_call: TRBJ1-6; clone_size: .; v_call: TRBV4-1; cdr3_nt: TGCGCCAGCAGCCAGGGGGACAGGGGAGATTCACCCCTCCACTTT; cdr3_aa: CASSQGDRGDSPLHF
d_call: TRBD2; j_call: TRBJ2-2; clone_size: .; v_call: TRBV5-4; cdr3_nt: TGTGCCAGCAGCGTTCTAGCGGGGGGCACCGGGGAGCTGTTTTTT; cdr3_aa: CASSVLAGGTGELFF
d_call: TRBD2; j_call: TRBJ2-7; clone_size: .; v_call: TRBV11-3; cdr3_nt: TGTGCCAGCAGCCCCGGGACTAGCGGATACGAGCAGTACTTC; cdr3_aa: CASSPGTSGYEQYF
d_call: .; j_call: TRBJ1-2; clone_size: once; v_call: TRBV6-5; cdr3_nt: TGTGCCAGCAGTTACTCTACAGGGTATGGCTACACCTTC; cdr3_aa: CASSYSTGYGYTF
d_call: TRBD1; j_call: TRBJ2-2; clone_size: .; v_call: TRBV25-1; cdr3_nt: TGTGCCAGCAGTGTGAACAGGGGGTTAGTGACTACCGGGGAGCTGTTTTTT; cdr3_aa: CASSVNRGLVTTGELFF
d_call: .; j_call: TRBJ1-2; clone_size: once; v_call: TRBV27; cdr3_nt: TGTGCCAGCAGTTTTAGGAGGGGTGTAAACTATGGCTACACCTTC; cdr3_aa: CASSFRRGVNYGYTF
d_call: TRBD1; j_call: TRBJ1-1; clone_size: .; v_call: TRBV9; cdr3_nt: TGTGCCAGCAGCGACTCGGACAGGGAAGCTTTCTTT; cdr3_aa: CASSDSDREAFF
d_call: .; j_call: TRBJ2-2; clone_size: few; v_call: TRBV6-5; cdr3_nt: TGTGCCAGCAGTTACTCGACGGGCGGGGAGCTGTTTTTT; cdr3_aa: CASSYSTGGELFF
d_call: .; j_call: TRBJ2-3; clone_size: .; v_call: TRBV9; cdr3_nt: TGTGCCAGCAGCAGGGGGGGTTCCGACACAGATACGCAGTATTTT; cdr3_aa: CASSRGGSDTDTQYF
d_call: .; j_call: TRBJ1-4; clone_size: once; v_call: TRBV25-1; cdr3_nt: TGTGCCAGCAGAGCCTCACCGGGGGGCGAAAAACTGTTTTTT; cdr3_aa: CASRASPGGEKLFF
d_call: TRBD1; j_call: TRBJ1-1; clone_size: .; v_call: TRBV10-2; cdr3_nt: TGCGCCAGCAGTGAACGTGACAGGGGTTTGAACACTGAAGCTTTCTTT; cdr3_aa: CASSERDRGLNTEAFF
d_call: .; j_call: TRBJ1-5; clone_size: .; v_call: TRBV27; cdr3_nt: TGTGCCAGCAGTTTAGGCGGGCTCAATCAGCCCCAGCATTTT; cdr3_aa: CASSLGGLNQPQHF
d_call: TRBD1; j_call: TRBJ2-1; clone_size: .; v_call: TRBV2; cdr3_nt: TGTGCCGTCCCCCCGGGACAGGGGATCAATGAGCAGTTCTTC; cdr3_aa: CAVPPGQGINEQFF
d_call: TRBD2; j_call: TRBJ2-7; clone_size: .; v_call: TRBV9; cdr3_nt: TGTGCCAGCAGCGGAGGACTAGCGGGTTACGAGCAGTACTTC; cdr3_aa: CASSGGLAGYEQYF
d_call: .; j_call: TRBJ1-1; clone_size: .; v_call: TRBV27; cdr3_nt: TGTGCCAGCAGTGAGAGGGCGTCCGGCATGAACACTGAAGCTTTCTTT; cdr3_aa: CASSERASGMNTEAFF
d_call: TRBD1; j_call: TRBJ2-1; clone_size: medium-sized; v_call: TRBV5-1; cdr3_nt: TGCGCCAGCAGCCCCGGACAGGGTAATGAGCAGTTCTTC; cdr3_aa: CASSPGQGNEQFF
d_call: .; j_call: TRBJ1-1; clone_size: .; v_call: TRBV19; cdr3_nt: TGTGCCAGTAGTATCAGTGCTAGGCCGGACACTGAAGCTTTCTTT; cdr3_aa: CASSISARPDTEAFF
d_call: .; j_call: TRBJ1-4; clone_size: .; v_call: TRBV6-5; cdr3_nt: TGTGCCAGCAGTTACACACAGGGACCTAATGAAAAACTGTTTTTT; cdr3_aa: CASSYTQGPNEKLFF
d_call: TRBD1; j_call: TRBJ2-2; clone_size: .; v_call: TRBV6-1; cdr3_nt: TGTGCCAGCAGTGAAAATACAGGGGGGACCGGGGAGCTGTTTTTT; cdr3_aa: CASSENTGGTGELFF
d_call: .; j_call: TRBJ1-2; clone_size: .; v_call: TRBV19; cdr3_nt: TGTGCCAGTAGGACACCCCAGGGAGGGGCCTATGGCTACACCTTC; cdr3_aa: CASRTPQGGAYGYTF
d_call: TRBD1; j_call: TRBJ2-4; clone_size: .; v_call: TRBV29-1; cdr3_nt: TGCAGCGGAACCGGGACAGAAAACATTCAGTACTTC; cdr3_aa: CSGTGTENIQYF
d_call: TRBD1; j_call: TRBJ2-1; clone_size: .; v_call: TRBV6-1; cdr3_nt: TGTGCCAGCAGTGCAAGGGACAGCTACAATGAGCAGTTCTTC; cdr3_aa: CASSARDSYNEQFF
d_call: .; j_call: TRBJ2-1; clone_size: .; v_call: TRBV10-2; cdr3_nt: TGCGCCCTTAAGAAGGACGAGAGCGGCAATGAGCAGTTCTTC; cdr3_aa: CALKKDESGNEQFF
d_call: .; j_call: TRBJ2-5; clone_size: .; v_call: TRBV21-1; cdr3_nt: TGTGCCAGCAGCAAAGGAAGGGGGGGAGAGACCCAGTACTTC; cdr3_aa: CASSKGRGGETQYF
d_call: TRBD1; j_call: TRBJ1-2; clone_size: .; v_call: TRBV19; cdr3_nt: TGTGCCAGTAGTATTAGGGGTCAGGGGGCGCTTGGCTACACCTTC; cdr3_aa: CASSIRGQGALGYTF
d_call: .; j_call: TRBJ1-2; clone_size: .; v_call: TRBV10-3; cdr3_nt: TGTGCCTCCAGGGTACCTACTGGCTACACCTTC; cdr3_aa: CASRVPTGYTF
d_call: .; j_call: TRBJ2-3; clone_size: .; v_call: TRBV30; cdr3_nt: TGTGCCTGGAGTCCTACCAGGGAAACTAGCACAGATACGCAGTATTTT; cdr3_aa: CAWSPTRETSTDTQYF
d_call: .; j_call: TRBJ2-3; clone_size: once; v_call: TRBV6-5; cdr3_nt: TGTGCCAGCAGTTATGGGAGGACCACAGATACGCAGTATTTT; cdr3_aa: CASSYGRTTDTQYF
d_call: .; j_call: TRBJ1-3; clone_size: once; v_call: TRBV13; cdr3_nt: TGTGCCAGCAGCTTAGATGTAGATATAGGAAACACCATATATTTT; cdr3_aa: CASSLDVDIGNTIYF
d_call: TRBD2; j_call: TRBJ2-2; clone_size: .; v_call: TRBV4-1; cdr3_nt: TGCGCCAGCAGCCATACCCTCCCCGGGGGGGGCTTTGGGGCGAACACCGGGGAGCTGTTTTTT; cdr3_aa: CASSHTLPGGGFGANTGELFF
d_call: .; j_call: TRBJ1-1; clone_size: .; v_call: TRBV28; cdr3_nt: TGTGCCACCGCGCGAAGGAACACTGAAGCTTTCTTT; cdr3_aa: CATARRNTEAFF
d_call: .; j_call: TRBJ2-7; clone_size: .; v_call: TRBV7-6; cdr3_nt: TGTGCCAGCAGCTTAGATGTAGGACTCTACGAGCAGTACTTC; cdr3_aa: CASSLDVGLYEQYF